The present TCR beta chain was sequenced within a study of blood T cell repertoires in COVID-19. Study information: Both acute and convalescent COVID-19 samples were obtained from the United States, Italy and Spain.

Libraries were prepared by immunoSEQ multiplex PCR; TCRdb keeps only in-frame clonotypes and omits some of them. Here the sample spans about 290,000 clones, approximately 88% being singletons. The CDR3 is 14 residues long. V was pared by 2 bases and J by 4 bases, with 9 bases between. Looked up from germline, CDR1 is KGHSH and CDR2 is LQKENI. The gene calls are TRBV18 and TRBJ1-5, with D possibly TRBD1 on 6 matching bases. Input material: PBMCs or T cells enriched from blood (not recorded which). This TCR was sampled from a woman aged 40 to 50 who had recovered from COVID-19. The DNA for the CDR3 is TGTGCCAGCTCACCATCGGACAGTAATCAGCCCCAGCATTTT. This codes for CASSPSDSNQPQHF.